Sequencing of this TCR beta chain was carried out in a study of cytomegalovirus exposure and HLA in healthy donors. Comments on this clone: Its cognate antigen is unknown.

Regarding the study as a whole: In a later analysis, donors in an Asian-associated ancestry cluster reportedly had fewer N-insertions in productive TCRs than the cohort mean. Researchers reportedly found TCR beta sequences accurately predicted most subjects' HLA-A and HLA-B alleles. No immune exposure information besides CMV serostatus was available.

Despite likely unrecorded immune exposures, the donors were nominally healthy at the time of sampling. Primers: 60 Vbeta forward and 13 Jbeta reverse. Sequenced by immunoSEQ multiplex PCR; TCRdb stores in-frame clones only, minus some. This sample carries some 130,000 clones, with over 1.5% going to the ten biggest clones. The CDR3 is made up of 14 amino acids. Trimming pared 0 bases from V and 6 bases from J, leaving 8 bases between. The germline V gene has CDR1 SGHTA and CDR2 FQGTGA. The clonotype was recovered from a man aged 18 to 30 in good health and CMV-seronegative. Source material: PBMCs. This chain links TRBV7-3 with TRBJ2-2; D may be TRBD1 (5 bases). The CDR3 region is CASSLTGVPGELFF. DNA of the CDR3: TGTGCCAGCAGCTTAACAGGGGTCCCCGGGGAGCTGTTTTTT. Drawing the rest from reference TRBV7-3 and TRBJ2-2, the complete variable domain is GAGVSQTPSNKVTEKGKYVELRCDPISGHTALYWYRQSLGQGPEFLIYFQGTGAADDSGLPNDRFFAVRPEGSVSTLKIQRTERGDSAVYLCASSLTGVPGELFFGEGSRLTVL.